Described below is a single T cell receptor beta chain sequence and its context. This entry is derived from a study of blood T cell repertoires in COVID-19. In the original analysis: It was from reference gene primer amplification that nucleated cell counts were estimated. Data came from immunoSEQ multiplex PCR; TCRdb stores just in-frame clones and leaves some out. V and J calls and clone size are as listed in that table; D and trimming were resolved from the DNA. This table has more than 150,000 clones, about 82% appearing once. The germline gives CDR1 MNHEY, CDR2 SMNVEV (reference sequence). This CDR3 contains 13 residues. V was clipped by 5 bases and J by 4 bases, with 10 bases between them.

The chain carries TRBV27 and TRBJ2-3; TRBD2 is a possible D gene (6 bases). Sequenced material: peripheral blood. The clonotype originates from a woman aged 30 to 39 with acute or convalescent COVID-19. The CDR3 sequence is CASSGWEADTQYF. The DNA for the CDR3 is TGTGCCAGCAGTGGGTGGGAGGCAGATACGCAGTATTTT.